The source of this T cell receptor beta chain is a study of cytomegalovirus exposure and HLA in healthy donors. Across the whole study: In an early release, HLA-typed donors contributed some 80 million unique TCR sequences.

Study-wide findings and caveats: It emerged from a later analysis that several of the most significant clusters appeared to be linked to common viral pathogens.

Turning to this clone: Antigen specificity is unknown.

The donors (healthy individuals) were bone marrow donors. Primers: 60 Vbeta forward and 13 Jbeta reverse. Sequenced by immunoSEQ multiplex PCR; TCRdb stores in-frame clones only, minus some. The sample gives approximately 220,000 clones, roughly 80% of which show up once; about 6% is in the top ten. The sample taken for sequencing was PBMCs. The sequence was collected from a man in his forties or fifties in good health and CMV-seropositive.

The DNA for the CDR3 is TGTGCCAGCAGCTTGAGCGGGGGGTTCTACAATGAGCAGTTCTTC. Translated: CASSLSGGFYNEQFF. The J gene is TRBJ2-1, the V gene TRBV7-6, with 9 bases matching TRBD2. Germline trimming cut 3 bases from V and 3 bases from J; bases unmatched to any gene: 3. Germline lookup yields CDR1 SGHVS and CDR2 FNYEAQ. This CDR3 region has 15 residues.